The 13 T cell receptor beta chains listed next were all sequenced from one sample in a study of CD4 T cell repertoires in COVID-19. Measured with immunoSEQ multiplex PCR; TCRdb has only the in-frame clones, and not every one. In the table there are tens of thousands of clones, roughly four fifths of which are singletons. The input for sequencing was CD4+ T cells from peripheral blood, taken after recovery from COVID-19. These receptors all stem from a human donor who had COVID-19.

The chain carries TRBV12-3 or TRBV12-4 and TRBJ2-7; D not certain. There are 11 residues in the CDR3. V was pared by 7 bases and J by 3 bases, with 7 bases between. CDR3 residues: CASTNGYEQYF. The CDR3 bases are TGTGCCAGCACCAATGGCTACGAGCAGTACTTC.

The chain carries TRBV5-1 and TRBJ2-2; D remains unclear. Trimming removed 0 bases from V and 0 bases from J, with 6 bases in between. Germline CDR1 SGHRS, CDR2 YFSETQ. CDR3 size: 15 residues. CDR3 in DNA: TGCGCCAGCAGCTTGGCCCCGTCGAACACCGGGGAGCTGTTTTTT. Amino acids: CASSLAPSNTGELFF. Looking up the rest from reference TRBV5-1 and TRBJ2-2 gives the full variable domain: KAGVTQTPRYLIKTRGQQVTLSCSPISGHRSVSWYQQTPGQGLQFLFEYFSETQRNKGNFPGRFSGRQFSNSRSEMNVSTLELGDSALYLCASSLAPSNTGELFFGEGSRLTVL.

This clone was seen a single time. The chain joins TRBV5-1 to TRBJ2-2; TRBD1 is a possible D gene (6 bases). Germline V gives CDR1 SGHRS, CDR2 YFSETQ. V was cut by 0 bases and J by 3 bases, with 6 bases left in between. The CDR3 runs 14 residues. CDR3: CASSLGQDTGELFF. In DNA form, the CDR3 reads TGCGCCAGCAGCTTGGGACAGGACACCGGGGAGCTGTTTTTT.

V gene TRBV9 combines with J gene TRBJ1-1; D is unresolved. V was pared by 2 bases and J by 2 bases, with 7 bases between. Germline-derived CDR1 and CDR2 are SGDLS and YYNGEE. There are 13 residues in the CDR3. The CDR3 protein is CASSVHSNTEAFF. CDR3 nucleotides: TGTGCCAGCAGCGTTCATTCCAACACTGAAGCTTTCTTT.

V and J are TRBV7-8 and TRBJ2-7; D tentatively fits TRBD1 or TRBD2 (7 bases each). This CDR3 region has 15 residues. Trimming took 6 bases from V and 2 from J, leaving 17 bases between them. Germline CDR1 reads SGHVS; CDR2 reads FQNEAQ. CDR3 sequence: CASRPGGGGTYEQYF. The CDR3 DNA reads TGTGCCAGCAGACCAGGGGGAGGGGGCACCTACGAGCAGTACTTC.

The table lists this clone with a few counts. The rearrangement uses TRBV2 and TRBJ2-3; D call uncertain. CDR1 is SNHLY, CDR2 FYNNEI, per germline. V was clipped by 6 bases and J by 0 bases, with 10 bases between them. This CDR3 region has 14 residues. The DNA of the CDR3 is TGTGCCAGCAGCCGAGCCAGGAGCACAGATACGCAGTATTTT. It encodes CASSRARSTDTQYF.

This chain connects TRBV10-1 to TRBJ2-3; the D is unclear. The V gene lost 4 bases and the J gene lost 1 base, with 6 bases spanning the gap. The CDR3 is 13 amino acids. Germline CDR1 and CDR2: WNHNN and SYGVQD (reference sequence). The CDR3 here is CASSVSGTDTQYF. The CDR3 DNA is TGCGCCAGCAGTGTATCGGGCACAGATACGCAGTATTTT.

This chain's CDR3 is CASSPSAGANVLTF. The CDR3 nucleotides read TGCGCCAGCAGCCCCTCCGCTGGGGCCAACGTCCTGACTTTC. The chain recombines TRBV5-1 with TRBJ2-6; D gene uncertain. The length of the CDR3 is 14 residues. Trimming left V 4 bases short and J 2 bases short, with 7 bases between. The germline gives CDR1 SGHRS, CDR2 YFSETQ.

V is TRBV6-1 and J is TRBJ2-6, with D perhaps matching TRBD2 (5 bases). Germline CDR1 MNHNS, CDR2 SASEGT. The CDR3 has 19 residues. The V end was cut by 2 bases, the J end by 0 bases, with 17 bases between. The CDR3 region has the DNA TGTGCCAGCAGTGAACCCGGACTCGGACCTCTCTCTGGGGCCAACGTCCTGACTTTC. It translates to CASSEPGLGPLSGANVLTF.

This clone came up many times. The chain combines TRBV12-5 with TRBJ1-2, with a weak D call TRBD1 (5 bases). The CDR3 covers 14 residues. The V gene lost 1 base and the J gene lost 3 bases, with 9 bases spanning the gap. Germline assignment: CDR1 LGHNT and CDR2 FRNRAP. The CDR3 loop reads CASGLEGLDYGYTF. CDR3 coding DNA: TGTGCTAGTGGTTTGGAGGGGCTCGACTATGGCTACACCTTC. The whole variable domain, filled in from reference TRBV12-5 and TRBJ1-2, reads DARVTQTPRHKVTEMGQEVTMRCQPILGHNTVFWYRQTMMQGLELLAYFRNRAPLDDSGMPKDRFSAEMPDATLATLKIQPSEPRDSAVYFCASGLEGLDYGYTFGSGTRLTVV.

The chain carries TRBV3-1 (or the pseudogene TRBV3-2) and TRBJ1-4; D ambiguous. The V end was cut by 3 bases, the J end by 3 bases, with 8 bases between. Germline loops: CDR1 LGHDT, CDR2 YNNKEL (reference sequence). This CDR3 has 14 amino acids. The CDR3 region has the DNA TGTGCCAGCAGCCAGGGGTTCTCTAATGAAAAACTGTTTTTT. This sequence encodes CASSQGFSNEKLFF.

The chain couples TRBV10-2 to TRBJ1-1, with D uncertain. The germline V and J ends were trimmed by 7 bases and 4 bases, with 13 bases remaining between them. This CDR3 has 13 residues. The germline V gene has CDR1 WSHSY and CDR2 SAAADI. This CDR3 is CASTLDLGTEAFF. Here the CDR3 DNA reads TGCGCCAGCACCCTGGACTTGGGCACTGAAGCTTTCTTT.

This CDR3 reads CASRTGYEQYF. The CDR3 nucleotides read TGTGCCAGCAGGACAGGCTACGAGCAGTACTTC. The chain combines TRBV12-3 or TRBV12-4 with TRBJ2-7; tentative D call: TRBD1 (6 bases). This CDR3 has 11 amino acids. V was clipped by 6 bases and J by 3 bases, with 6 bases between them.